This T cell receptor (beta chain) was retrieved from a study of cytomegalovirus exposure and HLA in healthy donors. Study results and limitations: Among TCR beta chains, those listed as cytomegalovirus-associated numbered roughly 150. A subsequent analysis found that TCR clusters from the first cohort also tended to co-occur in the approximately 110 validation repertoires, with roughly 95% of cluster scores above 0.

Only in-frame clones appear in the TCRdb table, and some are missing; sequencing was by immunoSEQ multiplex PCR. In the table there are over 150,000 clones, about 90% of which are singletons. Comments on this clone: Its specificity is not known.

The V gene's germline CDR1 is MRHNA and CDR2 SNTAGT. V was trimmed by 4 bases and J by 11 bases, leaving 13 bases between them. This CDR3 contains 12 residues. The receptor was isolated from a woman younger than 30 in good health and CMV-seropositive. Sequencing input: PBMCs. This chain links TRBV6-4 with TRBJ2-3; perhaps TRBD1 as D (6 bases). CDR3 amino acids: CASSGRDILQYF. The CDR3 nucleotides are TGTGCCAGCAGTGGAAGGGACATATTGCAGTATTTT.